This T cell receptor beta chain was recovered during a study of technical replicates of blood from several donors. There are 12 residues in the CDR3. Trimming shortened V by 5 bases and J by 7 bases, and 8 bases separated the two germline ends. Per the germline V gene, CDR1 is MNHNY and CDR2 is SVGAGI (reference sequence). Using immunoSEQ multiplex PCR, the repertoire was profiled, and TCRdb retains in-frame clones only, with some absent. The table lists around 76,000 clones, approximately 96% of them singletons. The chain is built from TRBV6-6 and TRBJ2-2, with D hard to call. This TCR came from a human donor in good health. Material: T cells isolated from PBMCs. CDR3 in amino acids: CASSPYIGELFF. The CDR3 DNA follows: TGTGCCAGCAGTCCGTATATCGGGGAGCTGTTTTTT.